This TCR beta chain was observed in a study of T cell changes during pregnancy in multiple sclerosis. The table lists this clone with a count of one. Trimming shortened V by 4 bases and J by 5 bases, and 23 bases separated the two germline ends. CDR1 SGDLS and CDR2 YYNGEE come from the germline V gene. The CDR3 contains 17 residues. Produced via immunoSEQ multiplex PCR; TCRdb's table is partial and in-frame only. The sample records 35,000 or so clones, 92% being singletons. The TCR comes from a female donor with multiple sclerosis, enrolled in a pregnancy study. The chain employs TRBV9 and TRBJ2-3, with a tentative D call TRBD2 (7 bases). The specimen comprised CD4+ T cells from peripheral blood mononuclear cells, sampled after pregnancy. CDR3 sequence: CASSPGGGGSRLDTQYF. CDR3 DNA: TGTGCCAGCAGCCCCGGTGGGGGCGGGAGCCGGTTAGATACGCAGTATTTT.